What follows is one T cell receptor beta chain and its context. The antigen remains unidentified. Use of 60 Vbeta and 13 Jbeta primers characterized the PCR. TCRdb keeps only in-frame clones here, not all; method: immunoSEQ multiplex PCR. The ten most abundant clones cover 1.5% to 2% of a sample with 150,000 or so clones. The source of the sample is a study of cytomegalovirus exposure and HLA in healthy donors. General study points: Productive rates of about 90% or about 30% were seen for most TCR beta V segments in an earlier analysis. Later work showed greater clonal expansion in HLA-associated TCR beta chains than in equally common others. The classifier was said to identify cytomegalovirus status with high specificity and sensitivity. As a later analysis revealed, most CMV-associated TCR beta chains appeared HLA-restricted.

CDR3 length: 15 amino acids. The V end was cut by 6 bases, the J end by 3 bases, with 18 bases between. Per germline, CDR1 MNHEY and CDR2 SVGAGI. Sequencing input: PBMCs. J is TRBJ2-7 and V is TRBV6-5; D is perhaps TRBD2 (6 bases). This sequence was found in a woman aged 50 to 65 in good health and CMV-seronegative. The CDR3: CASRNAGTWGYEQYF. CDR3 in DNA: TGTGCCAGCAGGAACGCCGGGACTTGGGGCTACGAGCAGTACTTC.